This entry lists 23 T cell receptor beta chains sequenced from one sample in a study of shared clonotypes between healthy human individuals (dated by TCRdb to 2020 to 2022). Libraries were built with the immunoSEQ multiplex PCR assay. The table was pulled from immuneACCESS by TCRdb, which kept in-frame rearrangements only. Such tables lose some clones; where checked, under half of the loss comes from unresolved V genes, and the rest has no known cause. The sample yields approximately 1.5 million clones; 95% to 99% were counted once. 0.4% to 0.45% of the sample comes from the top ten. The sequencing sample was made of naive CD4+ T cells sorted from blood. The sample's cell subset or site label, in plain terms: CD45RA+ positively selected. Receptor source: a man under 40 in good health.

The chain is built from TRBV5-6 and TRBJ1-1, with unresolved D. Germline V gene lookup returns CDR1 SGHDT and CDR2 YYEEEE. The ends were cut back, 4 bases at V and 7 bases at J, with 14 bases in the middle. The CDR3 contains 13 residues. This CDR3 is CASSPVGGREAFF. The CDR3 DNA reads as TGTGCCAGCAGCCCCGTCGGCGGCCGTGAAGCTTTCTTT.

The chain couples TRBV2 to TRBJ2-3; perhaps TRBD1 as D (6 bases). The V end lost 5 bases, the J end lost 2 bases, and 17 bases lay between the germline ends. This CDR3 spans 16 amino acids. In germline, CDR1 is SNHLY, CDR2 FYNNEI. CDR3: CASSRSRDIYTDTQYF. CDR3 bases: TGTGCCAGCAGTAGGAGCCGGGACATATACACAGATACGCAGTATTTT.

The chain links TRBV7-8 to TRBJ2-1, with a weak D call TRBD2 (5 bases). This CDR3 is built from 15 residues. Deletions cut 3 bases from V and 6 bases from J, with 15 bases between. The V gene's germline CDR1 is SGHVS and CDR2 FQNEAQ. In nucleotides, the CDR3 is TGTGCCAGCAGCTTCGGCGGGCAGGTCATCAATGAGCAGTTCTTC. It encodes CASSFGGQVINEQFF.

The rearrangement uses TRBV5-1 and TRBJ2-2, with D perhaps TRBD1 (5 bases). The CDR3 covers 15 residues. CDR1 is SGHRS and CDR2 is YFSETQ in the germline V gene. The V and J ends lost 1 base and 4 bases respectively, with 11 bases between them. The CDR3 nucleotides are TGCGCCAGCAGCTTGTCGTCAGGGCTCACCGGGGAGCTGTTTTTT. Encoded protein: CASSLSSGLTGELFF. The variable domain in full, completed from reference TRBV5-1 and TRBJ2-2, reads KAGVTQTPRYLIKTRGQQVTLSCSPISGHRSVSWYQQTPGQGLQFLFEYFSETQRNKGNFPGRFSGRQFSNSRSEMNVSTLELGDSALYLCASSLSSGLTGELFFGEGSRLTVL.

On this clone itself: Other DNA sequences of this sample code for an identical CDR3. This chain joins TRBV6-6 and TRBJ1-1; D is unclear. The CDR3 extends over 14 amino acids. CDR1 MNHNY and CDR2 SVGAGI come from the germline V gene (reference sequence). The ends were cut back, 0 bases at V and 2 bases at J, with 7 bases in the middle. For the CDR3, the DNA is TGTGCCAGCAGTTACTCGCTAGGAAACACTGAAGCTTTCTTT. The encoded protein is CASSYSLGNTEAFF.

J is TRBJ2-7 and V is TRBV10-3, with 9 bases that match TRBD2. V was clipped by 3 bases and J by 6 bases; unmatched bases: 6. CDR3 length: 14 amino acids. Germline CDR1 ENHRY, CDR2 SYGVKD. The CDR3 sequence: CAISEGPLAGEQYF. CDR3 coding DNA: TGTGCCATCAGTGAAGGCCCACTAGCGGGCGAGCAGTACTTC.

Comments on this clone: The same CDR3 is also encoded by other DNA sequences in this sample. DNA for the CDR3: TGTGCCAGCAACCGGGCGGGCACAGATACGCAGTATTTT. Protein product: CASNRAGTDTQYF. The chain couples TRBV2 to TRBJ2-3, with unresolved D. The germline CDR1 and CDR2 sequences are SNHLY and FYNNEI. This CDR3 has 13 residues. With 7 bases removed from V and 1 base from J, the gap between germline ends came to 9 bases.

The chain joins TRBV4-1 to TRBJ2-1, with TRBD2 matching 7 bases. V trimming: 2 bases; J trimming: 10 bases; junction bases outside the gene matches: 11. CDR3 length: 15 amino acids. CDR1 and CDR2 (germline): MGHRA, YSYEKL. This chain's CDR3 is CASSQRTSGEGEQFF. The CDR3 DNA is TGCGCCAGCAGCCAACGGACTAGTGGGGAGGGGGAGCAGTTCTTC.

The chain recombines TRBV2 with TRBJ2-7; D is perhaps TRBD1 (5 bases). The CDR3 loop spans 18 amino acids. The V end lost 5 bases, the J end lost 0 bases, and 23 bases lay between the germline ends. Per the germline V gene, CDR1 is SNHLY and CDR2 is FYNNEI. CDR3: CASSKHIADWTSSYEQYF. The CDR3 bases are TGTGCCAGCAGTAAACACATCGCCGACTGGACAAGCTCCTACGAGCAGTACTTC.

The V call is TRBV4-3, the J call TRBJ2-3; perhaps D is TRBD1 or TRBD2 (6 bases each). Germline loops: CDR1 LGHNA, CDR2 YSLEER. Trimming cost V 4 bases and J 1 base, with 15 bases left between them. This CDR3 has 16 residues. CDR3 nucleotide sequence: TGCGCCAGCAGCCCCGGTTCGGGGGCCGGCACAGATACGCAGTATTTT. Its translation is CASSPGSGAGTDTQYF.

The chain is built from TRBV2 and TRBJ2-1, with D unclear. CDR3 length: 13 amino acids. Trimming stripped 7 bases from V and 6 bases from J, with 13 bases between. Germline CDR1 and CDR2: SNHLY and FYNNEI. CDR3 bases: TGTGCCAGCAATTTGTCCCCGAGCAATGAGCAGTTCTTC. Encoded protein: CASNLSPSNEQFF. Based on the CDR3 plus reference TRBV2 and TRBJ2-1, the full variable domain is EPEVTQTPSHQVTQMGQEVILRCVPISNHLYFYWYRQILGQKVEFLVSFYNNEISEKSEIFDDQFSVERPDGSNFTLKIRSTKLEDSAMYFCASNLSPSNEQFFGPGTRLTVL.

This clone has just one count. This chain connects TRBV11-1 to TRBJ2-3; a possible D gene is TRBD2 (6 bases). Germline V gene lookup returns CDR1 SGHAT and CDR2 FQDESV (reference sequence). V was cut by 5 bases and J by 0 bases, with 15 bases left in between. The CDR3 extends over 16 amino acids. The CDR3 DNA reads TGTGCCAGCAGCCCGGGGCGTGGGACTAGCACAGATACGCAGTATTTT. Its protein product is CASSPGRGTSTDTQYF.

Turning to this clone: The same CDR3 arises from other DNA sequences in this sample as well. The chain couples TRBV5-1 to TRBJ1-1, with no clear D. Germline CDR1 SGHRS, CDR2 YFSETQ. Trimming left V 2 bases short and J 0 bases short, with 8 bases between. CDR3 length: 14 amino acids. The CDR3 region is CASSFGLMNTEAFF. In DNA form, the CDR3 reads TGCGCCAGCAGCTTCGGTCTCATGAACACTGAAGCTTTCTTT. Supplemented by reference TRBV5-1 and TRBJ1-1, the full variable domain reads KAGVTQTPRYLIKTRGQQVTLSCSPISGHRSVSWYQQTPGQGLQFLFEYFSETQRNKGNFPGRFSGRQFSNSRSEMNVSTLELGDSALYLCASSFGLMNTEAFFGQGTRLTVV.

This clone appeared a single time. The chain links TRBV5-1 to TRBJ1-1; possible D gene TRBD1, 5 bases. CDR1 and CDR2 from the germline V gene are SGHRS and YFSETQ. V dropped 4 bases and J dropped 1 base, with 14 bases sitting between them. This CDR3 is 15 amino acids long. The CDR3 loop is CASSLNPDKNTEAFF. CDR3 coding DNA: TGCGCCAGCAGCCTGAACCCGGACAAGAACACTGAAGCTTTCTTT.

This rearrangement joins TRBV27 to TRBJ2-6; D is unresolved. CDR1 and CDR2 from the germline V gene are MNHEY and SMNVEV (reference sequence). The CDR3 runs to 18 residues. The germline V and J ends were trimmed by 4 bases and 5 bases, with 21 bases remaining between them. The CDR3 DNA is TGTGCCAGCAGTTGTGCCGATCGGCTACAAAGTCGGGCCAACGTCCTGACTTTC. It yields the protein CASSCADRLQSRANVLTF.

The chain couples TRBV10-3 to TRBJ2-7, with 8 bases aligning to TRBD1. Trimming removed 6 bases from V and 2 bases from J; junction bases left unmatched: 6. Germline V gene lookup returns CDR1 ENHRY and CDR2 SYGVKD. The CDR3 length is 14 residues. The CDR3 sequence: CAIRWTGRTYEQYF. The CDR3 DNA follows: TGTGCCATCAGATGGACAGGGCGTACCTACGAGCAGTACTTC.

The chain couples TRBV5-1 to TRBJ2-5, with TRBD1 as a possible D gene (6 bases). The CDR3 extends over 15 amino acids. CDR1 SGHRS and CDR2 YFSETQ come from the germline V gene. The ends were cut back, 0 bases at V and 3 bases at J, with 12 bases in the middle. The DNA for the CDR3 is TGCGCCAGCAGCTTGGTCGGACAGATCAAAGAGACCCAGTACTTC. As protein: CASSLVGQIKETQYF.

The V and J genes are TRBV5-1 and TRBJ2-1; TRBD2 agrees at 12 bases. Unmatched junction bases numbered 3, after V lost 0 bases and J lost 5 bases. The CDR3 spans 16 residues. Germline loops: CDR1 SGHRS, CDR2 YFSETQ. Here the CDR3 reads CASSLGLAGVDNEQFF. As DNA, the CDR3 is TGCGCCAGCAGCTTGGGACTAGCGGGAGTTGACAATGAGCAGTTCTTC.

The chain links TRBV12-5 to TRBJ2-1; 10 nucleotides align to TRBD1. J lost 3 bases, V lost 6 bases, and 5 bases had no gene match. Looked up from germline, CDR1 is LGHNT and CDR2 is FRNRAP. CDR3 length: 15 amino acids. The CDR3: CASGAGTGVYNEQFF. As DNA, the CDR3 is TGTGCTAGTGGGGCCGGGACAGGGGTCTACAATGAGCAGTTCTTC.

The chain carries TRBV9 and TRBJ1-2; 9 bases map to TRBD1. Germline V gives CDR1 SGDLS, CDR2 YYNGEE. This CDR3 has 17 amino acids. The J segment lost 4 bases and the V segment lost 3 bases, leaving 13 bases of the junction unmatched. The CDR3 sequence: CASSAHFDRGGVYGYTF. CDR3 DNA: TGTGCCAGCAGCGCCCATTTCGACAGGGGGGGAGTCTATGGCTACACCTTC.

The chain combines TRBV28 with TRBJ2-3; D not resolved. V was pared by 8 bases and J by 0 bases, with 15 bases between. Looked up from germline, CDR1 is MDHEN and CDR2 is SYDVKM. The CDR3 extends over 15 amino acids. CDR3 in amino acids: CASPPQAPSTDTQYF. The CDR3 DNA follows: TGTGCCAGCCCACCTCAGGCGCCTAGCACAGATACGCAGTATTTT.

Regarding this clone: The same CDR3 can be traced to other DNA sequences in this sample. This CDR3 reads CASSPGLAGGEQYF. CDR3 nucleotides: TGTGCCAGCTCACCCGGACTAGCGGGAGGGGAGCAGTACTTC. The chain links TRBV18 to TRBJ2-7; 15 bases line up with TRBD2. This CDR3 has 14 residues. Germline CDR1 and CDR2: KGHSH and LQKENI. With V trimmed by 3 bases and J by 7 bases, 1 base remained unmatched.

This chain uses TRBV2 with TRBJ1-2; 11 bases are a match to TRBD1. Germline V gene lookup returns CDR1 SNHLY and CDR2 FYNNEI. V trimming: 9 bases; J trimming: 5 bases; junction bases outside the gene matches: 11. The CDR3 is 15 amino acids. The CDR3 is CASTTGTGGFYGYTF. The CDR3 DNA reads TGTGCCAGTACAACCGGGACAGGGGGGTTTTATGGCTACACCTTC.